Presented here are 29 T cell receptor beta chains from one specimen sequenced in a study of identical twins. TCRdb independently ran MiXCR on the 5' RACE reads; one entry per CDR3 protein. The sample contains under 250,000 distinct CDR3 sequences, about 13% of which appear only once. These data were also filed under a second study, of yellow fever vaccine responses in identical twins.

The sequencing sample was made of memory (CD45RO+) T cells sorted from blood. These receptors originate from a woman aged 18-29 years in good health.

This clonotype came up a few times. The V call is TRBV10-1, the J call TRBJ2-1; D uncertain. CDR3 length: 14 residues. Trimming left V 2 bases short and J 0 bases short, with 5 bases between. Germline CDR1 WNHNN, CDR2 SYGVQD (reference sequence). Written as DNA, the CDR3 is TGCGCCAGCAGTGAGGCTATCTCCTACAATGAGCAGTTCTTC. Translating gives CASSEAISYNEQFF.

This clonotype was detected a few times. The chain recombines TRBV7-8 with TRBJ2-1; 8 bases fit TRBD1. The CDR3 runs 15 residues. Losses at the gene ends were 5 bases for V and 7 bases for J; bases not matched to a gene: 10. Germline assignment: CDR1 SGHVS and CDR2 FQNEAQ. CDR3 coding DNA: TGTGCCAGCAGCCCCCGGACAGGGCTGGGGAATGAGCAGTTCTTC. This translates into CASSPRTGLGNEQFF.

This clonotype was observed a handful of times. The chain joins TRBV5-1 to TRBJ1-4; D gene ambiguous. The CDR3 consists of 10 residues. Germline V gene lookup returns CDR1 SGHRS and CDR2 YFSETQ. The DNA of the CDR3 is TGCGCTGCTCCGGGAGAAAAACTGTTTTTT. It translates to CAAPGEKLFF.

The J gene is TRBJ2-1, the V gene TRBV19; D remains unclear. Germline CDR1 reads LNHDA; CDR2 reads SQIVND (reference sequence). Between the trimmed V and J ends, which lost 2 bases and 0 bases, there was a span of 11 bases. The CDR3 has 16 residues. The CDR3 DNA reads TGTGCCAGTAGTATAATGCAGTCAATCTCCTACAATGAGCAGTTCTTC. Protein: CASSIMQSISYNEQFF.

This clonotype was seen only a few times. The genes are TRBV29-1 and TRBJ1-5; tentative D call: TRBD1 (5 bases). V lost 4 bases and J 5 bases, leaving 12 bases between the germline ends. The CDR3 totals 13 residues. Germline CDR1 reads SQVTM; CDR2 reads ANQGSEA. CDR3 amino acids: CSVGPGGDQPQHF. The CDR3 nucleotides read TGCAGCGTTGGGCCAGGAGGGGATCAGCCCCAGCATTTT.

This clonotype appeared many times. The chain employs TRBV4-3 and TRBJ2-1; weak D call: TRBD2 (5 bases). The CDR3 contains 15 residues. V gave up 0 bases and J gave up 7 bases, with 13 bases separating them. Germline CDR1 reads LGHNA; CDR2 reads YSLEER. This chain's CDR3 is CASSQDRGLNNEQFF. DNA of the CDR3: TGCGCCAGCAGCCAAGACAGAGGACTGAATAATGAGCAGTTCTTC.

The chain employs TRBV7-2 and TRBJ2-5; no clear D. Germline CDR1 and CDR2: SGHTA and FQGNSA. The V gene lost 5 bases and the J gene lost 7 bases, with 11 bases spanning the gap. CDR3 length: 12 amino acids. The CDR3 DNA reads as TGTGCCAGCAGCCCTGGCCCGGGGACCCAGTACTTC. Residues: CASSPGPGTQYF.

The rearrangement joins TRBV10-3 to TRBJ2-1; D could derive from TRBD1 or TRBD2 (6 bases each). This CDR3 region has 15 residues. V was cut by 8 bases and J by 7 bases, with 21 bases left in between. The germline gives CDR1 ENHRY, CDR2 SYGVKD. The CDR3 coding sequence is TGTGCCATCGGAGGGGGGTCCCCCACCGGGAATGAGCAGTTCTTC. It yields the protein CAIGGGSPTGNEQFF.

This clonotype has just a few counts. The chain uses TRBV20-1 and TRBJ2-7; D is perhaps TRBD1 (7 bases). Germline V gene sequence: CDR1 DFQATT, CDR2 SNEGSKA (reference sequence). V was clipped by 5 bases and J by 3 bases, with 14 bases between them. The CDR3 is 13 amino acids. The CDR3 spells CSAAGTVSYEQYF. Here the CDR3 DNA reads TGCAGTGCTGCGGGGACAGTTAGCTACGAGCAGTACTTC.

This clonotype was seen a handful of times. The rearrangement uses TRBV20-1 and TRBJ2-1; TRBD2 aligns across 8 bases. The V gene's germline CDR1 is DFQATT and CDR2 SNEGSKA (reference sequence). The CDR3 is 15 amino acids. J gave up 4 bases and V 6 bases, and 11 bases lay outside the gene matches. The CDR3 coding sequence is TGCAGTGCAAACCCCCCCCAGCGGGGGTACAATGAGCAGTTCTTC. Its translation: CSANPPQRGYNEQFF.

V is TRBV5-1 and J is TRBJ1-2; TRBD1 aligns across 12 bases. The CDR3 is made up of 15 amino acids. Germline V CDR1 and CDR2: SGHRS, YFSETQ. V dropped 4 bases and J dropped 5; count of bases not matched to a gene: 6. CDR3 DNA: TGCGCCAGCAGCCCGGGACAGGGGGCGATATATGGCTACACCTTC. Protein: CASSPGQGAIYGYTF.

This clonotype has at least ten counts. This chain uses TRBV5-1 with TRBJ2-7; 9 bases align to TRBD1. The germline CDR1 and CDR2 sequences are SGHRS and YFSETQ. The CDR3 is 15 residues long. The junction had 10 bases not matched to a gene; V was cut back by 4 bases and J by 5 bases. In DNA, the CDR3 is TGCGCCAGCAGCATCCGGGACAGGGTCTGGAACGAGCAGTACTTC. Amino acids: CASSIRDRVWNEQYF.

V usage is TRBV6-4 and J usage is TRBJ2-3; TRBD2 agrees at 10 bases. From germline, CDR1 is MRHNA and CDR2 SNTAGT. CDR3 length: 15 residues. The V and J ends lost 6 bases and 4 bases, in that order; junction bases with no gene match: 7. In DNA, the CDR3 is TGTGCCAGCAGAGAAAGCGGGGGGGCCGCAGATACGCAGTATTTT. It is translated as CASRESGGAADTQYF.

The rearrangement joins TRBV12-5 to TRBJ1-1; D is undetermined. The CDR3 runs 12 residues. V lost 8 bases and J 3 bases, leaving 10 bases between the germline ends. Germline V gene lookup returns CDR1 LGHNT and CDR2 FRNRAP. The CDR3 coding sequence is TGTGCTAGTAAACGGAAGGACACTGAAGCTTTCTTT. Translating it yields CASKRKDTEAFF.

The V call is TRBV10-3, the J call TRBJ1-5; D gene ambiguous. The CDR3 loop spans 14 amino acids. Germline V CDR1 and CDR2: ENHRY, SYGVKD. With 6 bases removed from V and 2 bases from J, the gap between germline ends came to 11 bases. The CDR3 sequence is CAISLEGGNQPQHF. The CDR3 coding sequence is TGTGCCATCAGCCTTGAGGGCGGCAATCAGCCCCAGCATTTT.

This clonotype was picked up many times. CDR3 protein: CASNPRPGDEQYF. The CDR3 DNA follows: TGTGCCAGCAACCCTCGTCCCGGGGACGAGCAGTACTTC. V and J are TRBV7-2 and TRBJ2-7; perhaps TRBD2 as D (5 bases). This CDR3 has 13 residues. From germline, CDR1 is SGHTA and CDR2 FQGNSA. The V and J ends lost 7 bases and 5 bases respectively, with 15 bases between them.

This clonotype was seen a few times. This CDR3 is CASSPRVPSGNTIYF. Here the CDR3 DNA reads TGTGCCAGCAGCCCCCGGGTACCCTCTGGAAACACCATATATTTT. The rearrangement joins TRBV7-6 to TRBJ1-3; D not certain. Germline V lookup: CDR1 SGHVS, CDR2 FNYEAQ. The CDR3 consists of 15 residues. V was pared by 5 bases and J by 0 bases, with 11 bases between.

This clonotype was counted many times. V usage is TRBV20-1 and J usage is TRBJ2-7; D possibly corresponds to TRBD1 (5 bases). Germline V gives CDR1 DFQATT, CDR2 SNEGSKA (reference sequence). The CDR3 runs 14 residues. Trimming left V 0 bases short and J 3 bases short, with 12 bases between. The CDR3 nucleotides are TGCAGTGCTAGAGATCAGGGCGGTATCTACGAGCAGTACTTC. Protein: CSARDQGGIYEQYF.

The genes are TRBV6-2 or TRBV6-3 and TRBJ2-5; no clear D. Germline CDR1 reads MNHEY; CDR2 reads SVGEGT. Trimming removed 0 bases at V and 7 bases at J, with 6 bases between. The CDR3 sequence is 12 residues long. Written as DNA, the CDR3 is TGTGCCAGCAGTTACTCGAGTGCGACCCAGTACTTC. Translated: CASSYSSATQYF.

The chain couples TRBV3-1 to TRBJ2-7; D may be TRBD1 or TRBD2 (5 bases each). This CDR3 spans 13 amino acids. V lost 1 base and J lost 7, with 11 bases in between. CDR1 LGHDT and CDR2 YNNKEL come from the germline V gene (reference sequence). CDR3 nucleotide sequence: TGTGCCAGCAGCCAAGCGGGGCGCGGGGAGCAGTACTTC. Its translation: CASSQAGRGEQYF.

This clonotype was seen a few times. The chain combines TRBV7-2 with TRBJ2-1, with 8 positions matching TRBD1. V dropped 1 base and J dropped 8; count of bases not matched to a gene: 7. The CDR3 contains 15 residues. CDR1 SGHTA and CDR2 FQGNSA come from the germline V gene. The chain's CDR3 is CASSLVATGVDEQFF. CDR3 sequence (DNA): TGTGCCAGCAGCTTAGTGGCGACAGGGGTTGATGAGCAGTTCTTC. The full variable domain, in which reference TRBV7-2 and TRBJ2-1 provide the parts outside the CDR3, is GAGVSQSPSNKVTEKGKDVELRCDPISGHTALYWYRQSLGQGLEFLIYFQGNSAPDKSGLPSDRFSAERTGGSVSTLTIQRTQQEDSAVYLCASSLVATGVDEQFFGPGTRLTVL.

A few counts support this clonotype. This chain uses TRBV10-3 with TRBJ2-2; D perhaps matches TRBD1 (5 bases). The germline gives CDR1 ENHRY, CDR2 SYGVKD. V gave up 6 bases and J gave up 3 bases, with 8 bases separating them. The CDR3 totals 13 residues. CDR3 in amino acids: CAIRTRDTGELFF. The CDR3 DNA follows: TGTGCCATCAGGACCAGGGACACCGGGGAGCTGTTTTTT.

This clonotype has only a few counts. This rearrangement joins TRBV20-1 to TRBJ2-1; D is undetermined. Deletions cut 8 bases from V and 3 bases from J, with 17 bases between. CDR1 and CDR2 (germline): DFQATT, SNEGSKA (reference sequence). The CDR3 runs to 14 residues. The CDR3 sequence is CSIAGRRDYNEQFF. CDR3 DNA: TGCAGTATTGCCGGCAGGCGAGACTACAATGAGCAGTTCTTC.

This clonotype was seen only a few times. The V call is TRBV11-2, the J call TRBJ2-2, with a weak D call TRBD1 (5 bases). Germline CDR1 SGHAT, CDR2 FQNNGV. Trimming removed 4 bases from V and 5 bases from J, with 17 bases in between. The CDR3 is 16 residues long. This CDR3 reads CASSSRQNTITGELFF. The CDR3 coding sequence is TGTGCCAGCAGCTCGCGACAGAATACCATTACCGGGGAGCTGTTTTTT.

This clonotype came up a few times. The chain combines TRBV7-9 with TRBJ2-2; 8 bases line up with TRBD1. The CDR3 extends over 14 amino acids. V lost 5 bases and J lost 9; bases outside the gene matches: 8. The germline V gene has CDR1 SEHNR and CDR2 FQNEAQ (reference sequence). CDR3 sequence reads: CASSISTGVRELFF. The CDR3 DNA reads TGTGCCAGCAGCATCTCGACAGGGGTTCGGGAGCTGTTTTTT.

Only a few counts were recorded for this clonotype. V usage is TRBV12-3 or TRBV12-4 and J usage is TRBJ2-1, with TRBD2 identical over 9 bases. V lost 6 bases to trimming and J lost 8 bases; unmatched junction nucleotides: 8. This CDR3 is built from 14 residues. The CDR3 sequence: CASRREGGGYEQFF. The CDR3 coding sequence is TGTGCCAGCAGGCGGGAGGGCGGGGGGTATGAGCAGTTCTTC.

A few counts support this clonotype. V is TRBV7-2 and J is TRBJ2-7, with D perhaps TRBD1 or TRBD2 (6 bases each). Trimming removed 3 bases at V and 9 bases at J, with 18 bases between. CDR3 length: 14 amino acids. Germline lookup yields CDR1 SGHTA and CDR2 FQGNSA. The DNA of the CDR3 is TGTGCCAGCAGCTTGAAGACGGGGGCCATCAGGCAGTACTTC. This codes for CASSLKTGAIRQYF.

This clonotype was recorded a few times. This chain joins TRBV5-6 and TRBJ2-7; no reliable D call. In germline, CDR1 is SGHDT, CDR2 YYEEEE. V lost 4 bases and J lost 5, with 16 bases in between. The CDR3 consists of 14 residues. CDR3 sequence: CASSQGLEINEQYF. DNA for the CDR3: TGTGCCAGCAGCCAAGGGCTAGAAATCAACGAGCAGTACTTC.

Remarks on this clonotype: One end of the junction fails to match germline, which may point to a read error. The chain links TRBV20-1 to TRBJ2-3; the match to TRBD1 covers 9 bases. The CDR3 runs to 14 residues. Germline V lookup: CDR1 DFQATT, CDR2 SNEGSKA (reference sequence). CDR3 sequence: CSAREGQGTETQYF. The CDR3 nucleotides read TGCAGTGCTAGAGAAGGACAGGGGACAGAAACGCAGTATTTT.